This T cell receptor (beta chain) was retrieved from a study of T cell responses to AZD1222 COVID-19 vaccine. On the study more broadly: Whether given at about 4 or about 12 weeks, second doses were pooled.

Study findings and constraints: Mapped onto spike, vaccine-associated CD4 TCRs spanned it and were dominant at 160-218 and 743-854. Seropositivity was recorded at baseline in only a handful of AZD1222 recipients. It should be noted that donors were predominantly white British and more often female, and clonal diversity was possibly underestimated.

V was pared by 0 bases and J by 7 bases, with 13 bases between. Germline lookup yields CDR1 MNHEY and CDR2 SVGEGT. CDR3 length: 15 amino acids. As concerns this clone: Its target is not known.

Some clones are missing from TCRdb's copy, which holds only in-frame ones; the method was immunoSEQ multiplex PCR. In the table there are about 110,000 clones, approximately 86% of which are singletons. V gene TRBV6-2 or TRBV6-3 combines with J gene TRBJ2-1; D is uncertain. Sequencing was performed on peripheral blood, taken on day 0 of AZD1222 vaccination. This TCR derives from an adult in good health. DNA of the CDR3: TGTGCCAGCAGTTACTCCCGTAAGGGCGTAAATGAGCAGTTCTTC. This translates into CASSYSRKGVNEQFF.